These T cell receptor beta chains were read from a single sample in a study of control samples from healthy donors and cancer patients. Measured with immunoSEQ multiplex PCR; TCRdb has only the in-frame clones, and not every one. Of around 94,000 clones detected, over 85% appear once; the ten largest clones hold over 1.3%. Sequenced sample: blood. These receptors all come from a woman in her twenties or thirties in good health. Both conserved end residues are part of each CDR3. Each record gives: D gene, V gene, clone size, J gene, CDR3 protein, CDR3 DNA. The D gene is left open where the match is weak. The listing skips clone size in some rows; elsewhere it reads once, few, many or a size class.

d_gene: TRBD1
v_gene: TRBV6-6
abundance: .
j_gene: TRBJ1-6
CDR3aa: CASNTGTGKSPLHF
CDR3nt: TGTGCCAGCAATACCGGGACAGGGAAGTCACCCCTCCACTTT

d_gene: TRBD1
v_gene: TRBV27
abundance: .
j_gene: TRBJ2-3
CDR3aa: CASSSSTGQVRDTQYF
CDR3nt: TGTGCCAGCAGTTCATCGACAGGGCAGGTGAGAGATACGCAGTATTTT

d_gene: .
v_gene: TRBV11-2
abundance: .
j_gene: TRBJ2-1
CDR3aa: CASSISGTGYNEQFF
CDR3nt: TGTGCCAGCAGCATCTCCGGGACGGGTTACAATGAGCAGTTCTTC

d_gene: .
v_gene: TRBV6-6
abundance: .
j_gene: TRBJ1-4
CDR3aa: CASSTGTVEKLFF
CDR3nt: TGTGCCAGCAGTACCGGGACCGTGGAAAAACTGTTTTTT

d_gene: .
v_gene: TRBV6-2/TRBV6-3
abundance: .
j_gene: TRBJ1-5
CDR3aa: CASSYPDQYQPQHF
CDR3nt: TGTGCCAGCAGTTACCCTGACCAGTATCAGCCCCAGCATTTT

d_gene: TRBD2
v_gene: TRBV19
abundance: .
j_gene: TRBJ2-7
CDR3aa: CATAPLAGGPGEQYF
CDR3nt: TGTGCCACCGCCCCTCTAGCGGGAGGGCCCGGCGAGCAGTACTTC

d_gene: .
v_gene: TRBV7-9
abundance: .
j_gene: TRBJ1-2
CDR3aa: CASSFETGPNYF
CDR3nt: TGTGCCAGCAGCTTTGAGACAGGTCCCAACTACTTC

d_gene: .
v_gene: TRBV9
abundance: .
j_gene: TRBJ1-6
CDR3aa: CASSVTPADLGLHF
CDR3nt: TGTGCCAGCAGCGTGACACCAGCTGACCTTGGACTCCACTTT

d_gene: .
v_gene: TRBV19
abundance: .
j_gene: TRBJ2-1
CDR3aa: CASNVAYYSYNEQFF
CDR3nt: TGTGCCAGTAATGTCGCGTACTACTCCTACAATGAGCAGTTCTTC

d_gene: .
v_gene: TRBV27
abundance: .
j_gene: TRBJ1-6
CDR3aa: CASSTQGSYNSPLHF
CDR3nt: TGTGCCAGCAGTACCCAGGGATCCTATAATTCACCCCTCCACTTT

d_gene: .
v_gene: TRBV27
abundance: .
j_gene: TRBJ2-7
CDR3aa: CATRAGNEQYF
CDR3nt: TGTGCCACCAGGGCGGGGAACGAGCAGTACTTC

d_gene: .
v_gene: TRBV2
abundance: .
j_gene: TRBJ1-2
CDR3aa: CASTGLNYGYTF
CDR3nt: TGTGCCAGCACCGGACTGAACTATGGCTACACCTTC

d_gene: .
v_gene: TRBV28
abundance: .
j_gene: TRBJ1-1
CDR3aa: CASRNWATGTDEAFF
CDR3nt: TGTGCCAGCAGGAACTGGGCAACCGGGACGGATGAAGCTTTCTTT

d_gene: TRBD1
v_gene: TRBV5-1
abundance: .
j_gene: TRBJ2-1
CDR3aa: CANSSGTGDNNEQFF
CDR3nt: TGCGCCAACAGCTCAGGGACAGGGGATAATAATGAGCAGTTCTTC

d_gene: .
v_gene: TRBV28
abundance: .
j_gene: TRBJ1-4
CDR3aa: CASSLVTRYEKLFF
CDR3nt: TGTGCCAGCAGTTTAGTTACCCGCTATGAAAAACTGTTTTTT

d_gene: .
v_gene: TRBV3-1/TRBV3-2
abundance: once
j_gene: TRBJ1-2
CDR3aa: CASSPLGRPSVF
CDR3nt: TGTGCCAGCAGCCCCTTAGGACGGCCTTCCGTCTTC

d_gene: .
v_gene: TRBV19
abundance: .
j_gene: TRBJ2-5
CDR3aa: CASTTTGQETQYF
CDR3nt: TGTGCCAGTACTACAACAGGTCAAGAGACCCAGTACTTC

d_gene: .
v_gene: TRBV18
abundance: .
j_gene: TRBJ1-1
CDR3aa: CASSPPGPNTEAFF
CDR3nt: TGTGCCAGCTCACCACCAGGGCCAAACACTGAAGCTTTCTTT

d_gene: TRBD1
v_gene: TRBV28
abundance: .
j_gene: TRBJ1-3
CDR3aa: CASSRQGSSGNTIYF
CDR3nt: TGTGCCAGCAGCCGACAGGGGAGCTCTGGAAACACCATATATTTT

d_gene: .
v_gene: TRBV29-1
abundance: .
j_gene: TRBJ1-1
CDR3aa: CSVDVTGYTEAFF
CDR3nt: TGCAGCGTTGACGTTACAGGGTACACTGAAGCTTTCTTT

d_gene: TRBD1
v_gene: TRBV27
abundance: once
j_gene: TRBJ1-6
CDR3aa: CASRGTVNSPLHF
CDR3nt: TGTGCCAGCAGAGGGACAGTTAATTCACCCCTCCACTTT

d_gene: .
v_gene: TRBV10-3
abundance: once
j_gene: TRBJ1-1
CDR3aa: CAIGDTEAFF
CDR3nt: TGTGCCATCGGGGACACTGAAGCTTTCTTT

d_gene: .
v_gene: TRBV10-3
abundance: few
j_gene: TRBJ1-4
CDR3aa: CAISTGEKLFF
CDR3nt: TGTGCCATCAGTACAGGGGAAAAACTGTTTTTT

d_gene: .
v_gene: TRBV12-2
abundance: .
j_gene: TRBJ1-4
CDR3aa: CASRSGTATNEKLFF
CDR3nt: TGTGCAAGTCGCTCTGGGACAGCAACTAATGAAAAACTGTTTTTT

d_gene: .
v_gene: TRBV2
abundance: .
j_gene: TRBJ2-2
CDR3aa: CASLRGSANTGELFF
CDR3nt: TGTGCCAGCTTGAGGGGCAGCGCGAACACCGGGGAGCTGTTTTTT

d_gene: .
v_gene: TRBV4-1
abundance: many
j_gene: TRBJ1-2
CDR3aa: CASSQDGGRDDYTF
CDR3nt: TGCGCCAGCAGCCAAGACGGGGGCAGGGATGACTACACCTTC

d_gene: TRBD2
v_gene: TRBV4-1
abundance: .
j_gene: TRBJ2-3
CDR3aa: CASSQASGSETDTQYF
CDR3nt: TGCGCCAGCAGCCAAGCTAGCGGGAGTGAAACAGATACGCAGTATTTT

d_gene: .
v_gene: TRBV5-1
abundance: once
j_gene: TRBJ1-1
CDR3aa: CASSGQNTEAFF
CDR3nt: TGCGCCAGCAGCGGTCAGAACACTGAAGCTTTCTTT

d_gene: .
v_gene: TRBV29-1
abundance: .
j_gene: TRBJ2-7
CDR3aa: CSAGGPRGYEQYF
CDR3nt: TGCAGCGCCGGGGGCCCCAGGGGATACGAGCAGTACTTC

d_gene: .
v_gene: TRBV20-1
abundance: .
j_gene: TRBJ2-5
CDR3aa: CSASGGGLETQYF
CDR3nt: TGCAGTGCTAGTGGCGGAGGGCTGGAGACCCAGTACTTC

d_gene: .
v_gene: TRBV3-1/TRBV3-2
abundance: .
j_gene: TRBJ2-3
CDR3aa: CASSHVGDTQYF
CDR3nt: TGTGCCAGCAGCCATGTCGGGGATACGCAGTATTTT

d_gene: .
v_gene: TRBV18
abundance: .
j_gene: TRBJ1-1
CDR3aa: CASSRAGGTEAFF
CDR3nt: TGTGCCAGCTCACGAGCGGGGGGCACTGAAGCTTTCTTT

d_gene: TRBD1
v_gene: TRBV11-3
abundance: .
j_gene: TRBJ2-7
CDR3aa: CASSPDRGREQYF
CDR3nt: TGTGCCAGCAGCCCCGACAGGGGGCGAGAGCAGTACTTC

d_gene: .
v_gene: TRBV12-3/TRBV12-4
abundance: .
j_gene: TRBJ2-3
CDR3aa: CASKIEDTQYF
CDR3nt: TGTGCCAGCAAAATAGAAGATACGCAGTATTTT

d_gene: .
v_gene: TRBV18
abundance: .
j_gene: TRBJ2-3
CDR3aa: CASSPYGGDTQYF
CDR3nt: TGTGCCAGCTCACCATATGGGGGAGATACGCAGTATTTT

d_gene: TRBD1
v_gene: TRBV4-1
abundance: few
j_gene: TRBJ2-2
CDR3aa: CASSQPRQGANTGELFF
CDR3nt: TGCGCCAGCAGCCAACCTCGACAGGGGGCGAACACCGGGGAGCTGTTTTTT

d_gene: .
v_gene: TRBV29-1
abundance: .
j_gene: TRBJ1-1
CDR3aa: CSVVFQVSNTEAFF
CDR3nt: TGCAGCGTTGTCTTCCAGGTCTCGAACACTGAAGCTTTCTTT

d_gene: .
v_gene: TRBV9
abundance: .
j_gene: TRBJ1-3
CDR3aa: CASSVDQAGSGAGNTIYF
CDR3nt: TGTGCCAGCAGCGTAGATCAGGCGGGGTCTGGAGCCGGCAACACCATATATTTT

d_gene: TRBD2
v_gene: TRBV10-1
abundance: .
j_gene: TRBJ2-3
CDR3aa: CASSEKVGGTDTQYF
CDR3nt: TGCGCCAGCAGTGAGAAGGTGGGAGGGACAGATACGCAGTATTTT

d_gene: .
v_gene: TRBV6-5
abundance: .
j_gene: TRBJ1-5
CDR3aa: CASSYRGGNNQPQHF
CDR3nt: TGTGCCAGCAGTTACCGGGGCGGGAACAATCAGCCCCAGCATTTT

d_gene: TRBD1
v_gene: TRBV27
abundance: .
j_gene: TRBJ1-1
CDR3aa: CASSGAGGANTEAFF
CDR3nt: TGTGCCAGTTCGGGGGCAGGGGGCGCAAACACTGAAGCTTTCTTT

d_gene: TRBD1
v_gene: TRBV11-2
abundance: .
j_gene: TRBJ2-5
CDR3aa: CASSLDRGGPTQYF
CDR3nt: TGTGCCAGCAGCCTGGACAGGGGGGGCCCGACCCAGTACTTC

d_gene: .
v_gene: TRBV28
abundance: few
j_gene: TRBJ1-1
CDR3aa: CASSTSLGNTEAFF
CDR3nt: TGTGCCAGCAGTACATCCTTAGGGAACACTGAAGCTTTCTTT

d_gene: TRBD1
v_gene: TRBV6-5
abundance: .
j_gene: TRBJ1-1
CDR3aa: CASSYSGTGTEAFF
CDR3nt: TGTGCCAGCAGTTACTCGGGGACAGGGACTGAAGCTTTCTTT

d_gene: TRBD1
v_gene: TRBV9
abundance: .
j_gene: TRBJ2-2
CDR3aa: CASSPRPGQGVGTGELFF
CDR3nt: TGTGCCAGCAGCCCGAGGCCGGGACAGGGGGTCGGCACCGGGGAGCTGTTTTTT

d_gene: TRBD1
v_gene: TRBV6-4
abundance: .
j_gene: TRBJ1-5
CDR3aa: CASSTHDRGGSNQPQHF
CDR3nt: TGTGCCAGCAGTACCCACGACAGGGGTGGTAGCAATCAGCCCCAGCATTTT

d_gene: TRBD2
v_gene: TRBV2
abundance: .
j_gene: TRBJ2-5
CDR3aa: CASSVAGVGETQYF
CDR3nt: TGTGCCAGCAGTGTAGCGGGAGTGGGGGAGACCCAGTACTTC

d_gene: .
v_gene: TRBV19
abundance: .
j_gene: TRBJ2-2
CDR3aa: CASSGTGNTGELFF
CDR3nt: TGTGCCAGTAGCGGGACGGGGAACACCGGGGAGCTGTTTTTT

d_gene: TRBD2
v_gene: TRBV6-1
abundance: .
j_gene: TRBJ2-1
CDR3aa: CASSEYWRERYNEQFF
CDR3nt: TGTGCCAGCAGTGAATACTGGCGGGAGAGGTACAATGAGCAGTTCTTC

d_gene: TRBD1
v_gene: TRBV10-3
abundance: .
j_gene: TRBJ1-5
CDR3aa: CAIRQGAEQPQHF
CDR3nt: TGTGCCATCCGGCAGGGGGCAGAGCAGCCCCAGCATTTT

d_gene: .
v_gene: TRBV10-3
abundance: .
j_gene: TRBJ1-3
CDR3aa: CAISEDRTSGNTIYF
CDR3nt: TGTGCCATCAGTGAGGACAGGACCTCTGGAAACACCATATATTTT

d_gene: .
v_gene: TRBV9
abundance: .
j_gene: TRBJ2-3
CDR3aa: CASSEGGDSTDTQYF
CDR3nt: TGTGCCAGCAGCGAGGGGGGTGATAGCACAGATACGCAGTATTTT

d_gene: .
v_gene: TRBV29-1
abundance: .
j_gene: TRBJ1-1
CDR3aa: CSVDPKGSGGAEAFF
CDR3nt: TGCAGCGTTGATCCTAAGGGCAGCGGCGGCGCTGAAGCTTTCTTT

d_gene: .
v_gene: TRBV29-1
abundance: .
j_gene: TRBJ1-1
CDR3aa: CSGRTGNTEAFF
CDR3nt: TGCAGCGGGAGGACGGGGAACACTGAAGCTTTCTTT